This T cell receptor beta chain was sequenced for a study of chronic HIV infection and antiretroviral therapy. Germline trimming cut 5 bases from V and 0 bases from J; bases unmatched to any gene: 3. This CDR3 contains 15 residues. Germline CDR1 reads MDHEN; CDR2 reads SYDVKM. TCRdb called the 5' RACE reads again in MiXCR, with one record for every CDR3 protein. Here the sample spans some 43,000 distinct CDR3 sequences, about 19% being singletons. This clonotype was seen more than once but under ten times. The clonotype originates from an adult who had HIV and had not received antiretroviral therapy, or was an uninfected healthy control (not recorded which). Sequencing input: peripheral blood. This chain links TRBV28 with TRBJ2-2; TRBD1 agrees at 7 bases. The CDR3 DNA follows: TGTGCCAGCAGTCCCGGGACAGCGAACACCGGGGAGCTGTTTTTT. Its translation: CASSPGTANTGELFF.